The 14 T cell receptor beta chains below were found in one sample sequenced in a study of T cells in Graves' hyperthyroidism and ophthalmopathy. Amplified TCR beta CDR3 regions derived from RNA transcripts. The HTBI primer set served for first-round RT-PCR of the TCR CDR3. TCRdb re-called the multiplex PCR reads with MiXCR, one entry per CDR3 protein. The table lists around 400,000 distinct CDR3 sequences, around 25% of them singletons. Material: blood. These receptor sequences come from a man aged 45-65 years with Graves' hyperthyroidism.

The table lists this clonotype with many counts. The junction departs from germline at one end; a sequencing error may be responsible. The chain joins TRBV3-1 to TRBJ2-5; D gene ambiguous. The CDR3 sequence is 14 residues long. The V gene's germline CDR1 is LGHDT and CDR2 YNNKEL (reference sequence). This chain's CDR3 is CASSEEMQWETQYF. CDR3 bases: TGTGCCAGCAGCGAAGAGATGCAGTGGGAGACCCAGTACTTC.

The chain combines TRBV7-2 with TRBJ2-5; D is undetermined. Germline CDR1 and CDR2: SGHTA and FQGNSA. The CDR3 covers 15 residues. Trimming pared 1 base from V and 4 bases from J, leaving 13 bases between. This CDR3 reads CASSLGGPSSETQYF. The CDR3 DNA reads as TGTGCCAGCAGCTTAGGAGGCCCAAGTTCAGAGACCCAGTACTTC. The variable domain in full, completed from reference TRBV7-2 and TRBJ2-5, reads GAGVSQSPSNKVTEKGKDVELRCDPISGHTALYWYRQSLGQGLEFLIYFQGNSAPDKSGLPSDRFSAERTGGSVSTLTIQRTQQEDSAVYLCASSLGGPSSETQYFGPGTRLLVL.

This chain uses TRBV10-3 with TRBJ2-4; perhaps TRBD1 as D (5 bases). The V gene lost 8 bases and the J gene lost 0 bases, with 8 bases spanning the gap. Per the germline V gene, CDR1 is ENHRY and CDR2 is SYGVKD. The CDR3 consists of 13 residues. The CDR3: CAIFDRAKNIQYF. The CDR3 coding sequence is TGTGCCATCTTCGACAGAGCCAAAAACATTCAGTACTTC.

This clonotype came up a few times. This chain uses TRBV11-3 with TRBJ2-5; D remains ambiguous. Germline CDR1 reads SGHNT; CDR2 reads YENEEA. The V end lost 4 bases, the J end lost 0 bases, and 18 bases lay between the germline ends. This CDR3 has 17 amino acids. CDR3 loop: CASSSSRPNPYQETQYF. DNA for the CDR3: TGTGCCAGCAGCTCGAGCCGGCCAAACCCGTACCAAGAGACCCAGTACTTC.

V and J are TRBV7-2 and TRBJ1-1; possible D gene TRBD1, 6 bases. The germline V gene has CDR1 SGHTA and CDR2 FQGNSA. The length of the CDR3 is 13 residues. V was pared by 6 bases and J by 4 bases, with 12 bases between. The CDR3 DNA reads TGTGCCAGCAGGGCTACAGGGAGCACTGAAGCTTTCTTT. Translated: CASRATGSTEAFF.

This clonotype has ten or more counts. The chain uses TRBV30 and TRBJ2-3; D remains ambiguous. This CDR3 region has 12 residues. Trimming removed 0 bases from V and 7 bases from J, with 8 bases in between. The germline CDR1 and CDR2 sequences are GTSNPN and SVGIG (reference sequence). In DNA form, the CDR3 reads TGTGCCTGGAGTGTAGTTATAAATACGCAGTATTTT. Residues: CAWSVVINTQYF. Full variable domain (outside the CDR3, taken from reference TRBV30 and TRBJ2-3): SQTIHQWPATLVQPVGSPLSLECTVEGTSNPNLYWYRQAAGRGLQLLFYSVGIGQISSEVPQNLSASRPQDRQFILSSKKLLLSDSGFYLCAWSVVINTQYFGPGTRLTVL.

A note on this clonotype: Its ends do not fully match the called genes, so a read error is possible. This chain connects TRBV15 to TRBJ2-7; tentatively, D is TRBD2 (5 bases). Germline V CDR1 and CDR2: LNHNV, YYDKDF (reference sequence). This CDR3 has 14 residues. The CDR3 DNA reads as TGTGCCACCAGCAGAGTAGGAGGCTCCTACGGGCAGTACTTC. This gives the protein CATSRVGGSYGQYF.

This clonotype was picked up a small number of times. V and J are TRBV7-3 and TRBJ2-2; D may be TRBD2 (6 bases). The CDR3 length is 15 residues. Germline CDR1 and CDR2: SGHTA and FQGTGA. V shed 2 bases and J shed 1 base, with 8 bases lying between them. The chain's CDR3 is CASSLSGGNTGELFF. For the CDR3, the DNA is TGTGCCAGCAGCTTATCCGGGGGGAACACCGGGGAGCTGTTTTTT.

This clonotype was counted ten times or more. V gene TRBV2 combines with J gene TRBJ1-1; 9 positions match TRBD1. The ends lost 3 bases at V and 5 bases at J; junction bases unmatched: 10. From germline, CDR1 is SNHLY and CDR2 FYNNEI. The CDR3 covers 16 residues. The CDR3 nucleotides read TGTGCCAGCAGTGAGGTGGACAGGGGTAGGAGTACTGAAGCTTTCTTT. Protein product: CASSEVDRGRSTEAFF.

This chain connects TRBV12-3 or TRBV12-4 to TRBJ2-1; D remains unclear. The CDR3 totals 13 residues. Trimming took 4 bases from V and 8 from J, leaving 12 bases between them. Written as DNA, the CDR3 is TGTGCCAGCAGTTATTTCGTGGGCCATGAGCAGTTCTTC. Its protein is CASSYFVGHEQFF.

The table lists this clonotype with many counts. The chain has TRBV2 and TRBJ2-1; D may be TRBD1 or TRBD2 (6 bases each). Trimming took off 7 bases at V and 9 bases at J, with 16 bases between the two ends. The germline V gene has CDR1 SNHLY and CDR2 FYNNEI. The CDR3 covers 13 residues. Here the CDR3 DNA reads TGTGCCAGCAAGGGGGACTTCAAGGGTGAGCAGTTCTTC. It codes for CASKGDFKGEQFF.

This clonotype was seen repeatedly, ten times or more. The genes are TRBV6-1 and TRBJ2-7; TRBD2 matches at 13 bases. CDR1 MNHNS and CDR2 SASEGT come from the germline V gene. V lost 3 bases and J lost 6; bases outside the gene matches: 5. CDR3 length: 15 residues. In DNA, the CDR3 is TGTGCCAGCAGTGATTTAGGGACTAGCGGGGTCGAGCAGTACTTC. Translation: CASSDLGTSGVEQYF.

This clonotype was seen only a few times. CDR3 loop: CASSVARGPDTEAFF. The CDR3 region has the DNA TGTGCCAGCTCAGTTGCCAGGGGGCCTGACACTGAAGCTTTCTTT. This chain connects TRBV18 to TRBJ1-1; 8 nucleotides match TRBD1. Germline loops: CDR1 KGHSH, CDR2 LQKENI. This CDR3 is 15 amino acids long. The junction had 8 bases not matched to a gene; V was cut back by 5 bases and J by 3 bases.

This clonotype was seen more than once but under ten times. This chain links TRBV20-1 with TRBJ2-5; no clear D gene. CDR1 and CDR2 (germline): DFQATT, SNEGSKA (reference sequence). V gave up 5 bases and J gave up 4 bases, with 8 bases separating them. The CDR3 has 11 amino acids. CDR3 DNA sequence: TGCAGTGCTCCAGTTCCAGAGACCCAGTACTTC. The encoded protein is CSAPVPETQYF.